Shown below are 22 T cell receptor beta chains from a single sample sequenced in a study of T cells in Graves' hyperthyroidism and ophthalmopathy. Amplification targeted TCR beta CDR3 regions from RNA transcripts. HTBI primers were employed in a first-round RT-PCR of the TCR CDR3. TCRdb itself ran the multiplex PCR reads through MiXCR, one entry per CDR3 protein. The data contain about 570,000 distinct CDR3 sequences, about 45% of them singletons. The sequencing sample was made of peripheral blood or thyroid tissue (not recorded which). The receptors derive from an adult woman with Graves' disease, either hyperthyroidism or ophthalmopathy (not recorded which).

Only a few counts were recorded for this clonotype. V is TRBV28 and J is TRBJ1-5, with 8 bases lining up with TRBD1. After removal of 2 bases from V and 3 bases from J, the junction contained 6 bases not matched to a gene. Germline V CDR1 and CDR2: MDHEN, SYDVKM. The CDR3 sequence is 16 residues long. CDR3 amino acids: CASSLGTGDYNQPQHF. The CDR3 bases are TGTGCCAGCAGTTTAGGGACAGGAGACTACAATCAGCCCCAGCATTTT. Looking up the rest from reference TRBV28 and TRBJ1-5 gives the full variable domain: DVKVTQSSRYLVKRTGEKVFLECVQDMDHENMFWYRQDPGLGLRLIYFSYDVKMKEKGDIPEGYSVSREKKERFSLILESASTNQTSMYLCASSLGTGDYNQPQHFGDGTRLSIL.

This clonotype has just one count. The J gene is TRBJ1-1, the V gene TRBV9, with TRBD1 matching 7 bases. The CDR3 covers 14 residues. In germline, CDR1 is SGDLS, CDR2 YYNGEE. V dropped 2 bases and J dropped 3; count of bases not matched to a gene: 4. CDR3 loop: CASSVGQLHTEAFF. The CDR3 DNA follows: TGTGCCAGCAGCGTGGGACAGCTTCACACTGAAGCTTTCTTT.

This clonotype was detected ten times or more. The genes are TRBV10-3 and TRBJ2-6; D is possibly TRBD2 (5 bases). Looked up from germline, CDR1 is ENHRY and CDR2 is SYGVKD. Deletions cut 10 bases from V and 4 bases from J, with 11 bases between. This CDR3 is built from 13 residues. CDR3 in amino acids: CATEGTGANVLTF. CDR3 in DNA: TGTGCCACCGAGGGAACCGGGGCCAACGTCCTGACTTTC.

This clonotype was detected only a few times. As DNA, the CDR3 is TGTGCCAGTAGTCCCCTGAGGGGAAACAATCAGCCCCAGCATTTT. Amino acids: CASSPLRGNNQPQHF. The V gene is TRBV19, the J gene TRBJ1-5, with D tentatively TRBD1 (5 bases). V dropped 5 bases and J dropped 3 bases, with 14 bases sitting between them. Germline V gene sequence: CDR1 LNHDA, CDR2 SQIVND (reference sequence). This CDR3 is 15 amino acids long.

As regards this clonotype: Sequence at one end of the junction differs from germline and may be a read error. The V call is TRBV18, the J call TRBJ1-1; TRBD1 is a possible D gene (6 bases). The CDR3 consists of 15 residues. CDR1 is KGHSH, CDR2 LQKENI, per germline. DNA of the CDR3: TGTGCCAGCTCACCAAGACAAGTTCGGGACACCGAAGCTTTCTTT. Amino acid sequence: CASSPRQVRDTEAFF.

There are many counts of this clonotype. The gene calls are TRBV19 and TRBJ2-7, with 8 bases aligning to TRBD1. Germline V gene sequence: CDR1 LNHDA, CDR2 SQIVND (reference sequence). Trimming at V came to 3 bases and at J to 3 bases, leaving 4 bases not matched to a gene. The CDR3 totals 14 residues. The CDR3 DNA reads TGTGCCAGTAGTATCGGGACAGGCCTCTACGAGCAGTACTTC. Protein: CASSIGTGLYEQYF.

The genes are TRBV20-1 and TRBJ1-5, with 7 bases fitting TRBD1. V dropped 4 bases and J dropped 4; count of bases not matched to a gene: 7. The CDR3 runs 14 residues. The germline V gene has CDR1 DFQATT and CDR2 SNEGSKA (reference sequence). CDR3 coding DNA: TGCAGTGCTACGGGACAGTGGGGGAATCAGCCCCAGCATTTT. This codes for CSATGQWGNQPQHF.

This clonotype was observed at least ten times. The CDR3 nucleotides read TGTGCCAGCAGCATCGGGGGGGCATACGAGCAGTACTTC. Translation: CASSIGGAYEQYF. The chain has TRBV12-3 or TRBV12-4 and TRBJ2-7, with 8 bases matching TRBD2. Trimming took 6 bases from V and 4 from J; bases not matched to a gene: 5. The CDR3 length is 13 residues.

The CDR3 DNA is TGTGCCAGCAGCTCGGCAGGGGACAGGCCTAATCAGCCCCAGCATTTT. Translated, it gives CASSSAGDRPNQPQHF. J is TRBJ1-5 and V is TRBV7-9; the match to TRBD1 covers 8 bases. Per germline, CDR1 SEHNR and CDR2 FQNEAQ (reference sequence). This CDR3 is 16 amino acids long. J was trimmed by 4 bases and V by 4 bases; bases with no gene match: 9.

This clonotype was observed at least ten times. The chain couples TRBV7-9 to TRBJ1-2; TRBD1 agrees at 8 bases. Losses at the gene ends were 5 bases for V and 8 bases for J; bases not matched to a gene: 4. Germline-derived CDR1 and CDR2 are SEHNR and FQNEAQ (reference sequence). The CDR3 is made up of 12 amino acids. CDR3 bases: TGTGCCAGCAGCCCAGGGGGCCGGGGCTACACCTTC. Translated, it gives CASSPGGRGYTF.

This clonotype came up once. The chain joins TRBV29-1 to TRBJ1-2; possible D gene TRBD1, 5 bases. Trimming shortened V by 4 bases and J by 7 bases, and 16 bases separated the two germline ends. CDR3 size: 13 residues. The germline V gene encodes CDR1 SQVTM and CDR2 ANQGSEA. The CDR3 reads CSVVGTQGGGYTF. CDR3 sequence (DNA): TGCAGCGTTGTCGGGACCCAGGGCGGTGGCTACACCTTC.

This clonotype was seen a few times. The chain carries TRBV28 and TRBJ1-1; tentative D call: TRBD1 (6 bases). Trimming pared 5 bases from V and 2 bases from J, leaving 15 bases between. The CDR3 is 15 residues long. CDR1 is MDHEN and CDR2 is SYDVKM in the germline V gene. For the CDR3, the DNA is TGTGCCAGCAGTCCCACGGGGGCCCTAAACACTGAAGCTTTCTTT. Residues: CASSPTGALNTEAFF. Looking up the rest from reference TRBV28 and TRBJ1-1 gives the full variable domain: DVKVTQSSRYLVKRTGEKVFLECVQDMDHENMFWYRQDPGLGLRLIYFSYDVKMKEKGDIPEGYSVSREKKERFSLILESASTNQTSMYLCASSPTGALNTEAFFGQGTRLTVV.

This clonotype has ten or more counts. The limits of the CDR3 on the DNA are not certain, so only TCRdb's listed CDR3 is given. This chain links TRBV2 with TRBJ1-1. Germline V gene data show CDR1 as SNHLY and CDR2 as FYNNEI. Ends included, the CDR3 has 15 residues. The CDR3 here is CASSSSGGNLGWAFF.

The CDR3, as DNA: TGTGCCAGCAGGGACGGACAGAACAATCAGCCCCAGCATTTT. It codes for CASRDGQNNQPQHF. The chain carries TRBV2 and TRBJ1-5; TRBD1 might be the D (6 bases). Germline CDR1 and CDR2: SNHLY and FYNNEI. This CDR3 is 14 amino acids long. V was trimmed by 6 bases and J by 3 bases, leaving 12 bases between them.

Ten or more counts support this clonotype. The conserved phenylalanine or tryptophan is not found at the CDR3 terminus, so this likely reflects a read error. V and J are TRBV5-1 and TRBJ2-7, with D perhaps matching TRBD1 (5 bases). V dropped 1 base and J dropped 5 bases, with 13 bases sitting between them. The CDR3 consists of 14 residues. Per germline, CDR1 SGHRS and CDR2 YFSETQ. CDR3 region: CASSLSQGRHEQYL. The CDR3 nucleotides are TGCGCCAGCAGCTTGAGTCAGGGTCGACACGAGCAGTACCTC.

The chain uses TRBV14 and TRBJ2-1; the D gene is possibly TRBD2 (7 bases). The CDR3 consists of 15 residues. The germline gives CDR1 SGHDN, CDR2 FVKESK. Trimming left V 2 bases short and J 9 bases short, with 17 bases between. CDR3: CASSQKGGLIGEQFF. The CDR3, as DNA: TGTGCCAGCAGCCAAAAGGGGGGGTTAATTGGTGAGCAGTTCTTC.

This rearrangement joins TRBV10-3 to TRBJ1-2; 10 nucleotides line up with TRBD1. The CDR3 is 14 residues long. Per germline, CDR1 ENHRY and CDR2 SYGVKD. J lost 2 bases, V lost 5 bases, and 2 bases had no gene match. CDR3 DNA: TGTGCCATCAGTCAGGGACAGGGGAACTATGGCTACACCTTC. It translates to CAISQGQGNYGYTF.

This clonotype has a count of ten or more. The chain links TRBV5-8 to TRBJ2-5; no clear D. The CDR3 spans 14 residues. Trimming shortened V by 2 bases and J by 0 bases, and 8 bases separated the two germline ends. The V gene's germline CDR1 is SGHTS and CDR2 YDEGEE. This CDR3 reads CASSLRPDQETQYF. CDR3 bases: TGTGCCAGCAGCTTACGACCGGACCAAGAGACCCAGTACTTC.

The rearrangement uses TRBV18 and TRBJ2-7, with 8 positions matching TRBD1. This CDR3 region has 16 residues. CDR1 KGHSH and CDR2 LQKENI come from the germline V gene. Trimming removed 3 bases from V and 0 bases from J; junction bases left unmatched: 7. The CDR3 nucleotides read TGTGCCAGCTCACCTCAGGGGGCCCGGGCCTCCTACGAGCAGTACTTC. It codes for CASSPQGARASYEQYF.

This clonotype was recorded at least ten times. The chain combines TRBV20-1 with TRBJ1-1; D unresolved. CDR1 and CDR2 from the germline V gene are DFQATT and SNEGSKA (reference sequence). This CDR3 comprises 14 residues. The CDR3 DNA sequence: TGCAGGATCCCTGTACGGACGACGAACACTGAAGCTTTCTTT. Protein: CRIPVRTTNTEAFF.

The chain is built from TRBV10-3 and TRBJ1-6, with 8 bases matching TRBD1. The V segment lost 6 bases and the J segment 7 bases; nucleotides outside the gene matches: 5. The CDR3 runs 14 residues. The germline V gene encodes CDR1 ENHRY and CDR2 SYGVKD. CDR3 in amino acids: CAISYGQGNSPLHF. CDR3 DNA: TGTGCCATCAGCTACGGACAGGGCAATTCACCCCTCCACTTT.

About this clonotype itself: A much larger clone lies one base from this, so it may be a read error. V gene TRBV4-1 combines with J gene TRBJ2-7, with 7 bases identical to TRBD1. CDR1 and CDR2 from the germline V gene are MGHRA and YSYEKL. CDR3 length: 15 residues. The CDR3: CASSRVVGQAYEHYF. The CDR3 DNA sequence: TGCGCCAGCAGCCGAGTCGTAGGACAGGCCTACGAGCACTACTTC.